This T cell receptor (beta chain) was profiled in a study of CD8 T cells in ankylosing spondylitis. The CDR3 runs to 17 residues. Trimming removed 5 bases from V and 3 bases from J; junction bases left unmatched: 10. This clonotype was counted at least ten times. What it binds is not known. By quantitative 5'-RACE with molecular barcodes, the TCR beta libraries were made. TCRdb reanalysed the 5' RACE reads using MiXCR and keeps one entry per CDR3 protein. The sample yields about 480,000 distinct CDR3 sequences, 17% seen once. Regarding the study as a whole: In the blood and synovial fluid of reactive arthritis, some motif variants had been previously reported. In peripheral blood, disease-linked CD8+ clones occurred at relatively low frequencies. Researchers reportedly found disease-linked clones significantly enriched in matched ankylosing spondylitis synovial fluid. What appeared characteristic of ankylosing spondylitis blood was a TCR beta motif of eight or nine highly homologous variants.

The chain links TRBV12-3 or TRBV12-4 to TRBJ2-1; 10 bases align to TRBD2. What was sequenced was blood, either unsorted or a sorted T cell fraction (not recorded which). The receptor's source is a male donor with ankylosing spondylitis. CDR3 amino acids: CASSPRTSGTFYNEQFF. DNA of the CDR3: TGTGCCAGCAGTCCCCGGACTAGCGGAACCTTCTACAATGAGCAGTTCTTC.